This entry lists 29 T cell receptor beta chains sequenced from one sample in a study of control samples from healthy donors and cancer patients. Using immunoSEQ multiplex PCR, the repertoire was profiled, and TCRdb retains in-frame clones only, with some absent. The sample comprises 100,000 to 150,000 clones, roughly 90% of which are singletons, and around 5.1% rests with the top ten. Input material: blood. The source is a man between 18 and 29 years old in good health.

The genes are TRBV7-2 and TRBJ2-5; unclear D gene. Trimming removed 0 bases at V and 1 base at J, with 3 bases between. This CDR3 has 13 residues. Germline lookup yields CDR1 SGHTA and CDR2 FQGNSA. DNA for the CDR3: TGTGCCAGCAGCTTAGCTCGCCAAGAGACCCAGTACTTC. Protein product: CASSLARQETQYF.

This clone appeared a single time. V gene TRBV6-6 combines with J gene TRBJ1-2, with D tentatively TRBD1 (5 bases). The germline V and J ends were trimmed by 0 bases and 2 bases, with 13 bases remaining between them. CDR3 size: 16 residues. CDR1 MNHNY and CDR2 SVGAGI come from the germline V gene (reference sequence). The CDR3 DNA reads as TGTGCCAGCAGTTACTCCGGCAGGGTGGACAACTATGGCTACACCTTC. Protein sequence: CASSYSGRVDNYGYTF.

Concerning this clone itself: The sample contains more than one DNA sequence encoding this CDR3. The chain combines TRBV2 with TRBJ1-1, with D uncertain. The CDR3 is 13 amino acids. CDR1 SNHLY and CDR2 FYNNEI come from the germline V gene. Trimming pared 6 bases from V and 0 bases from J, leaving 8 bases between. CDR3 protein: CASRTDMNTEAFF. CDR3 DNA: TGTGCCAGCAGGACGGATATGAACACTGAAGCTTTCTTT.

The CDR3 here is CASSFGGEQPQHF. The CDR3 DNA sequence: TGTGCCAGCAGTTTTGGGGGGGAACAGCCCCAGCATTTT. V gene TRBV27 combines with J gene TRBJ1-5, with a tentative D call TRBD1 (5 bases). CDR3 length: 13 residues. Between the trimmed V and J ends, which lost 3 bases and 7 bases, there was a span of 10 bases. Germline values: CDR1 MNHEY, CDR2 SMNVEV (reference sequence).

For this clone: An end of the junction does not agree with germline; a read error may underlie this. V is TRBV5-5 and J is TRBJ1-2; D unresolved. There are 9 residues in the CDR3. Per the germline V gene, CDR1 is SGHKS and CDR2 is YYEKEE (reference sequence). The CDR3 nucleotides are TGTGCCAGCAGCTACGCCGGGAACTTC. It codes for CASSYAGNF.

The chain couples TRBV18 to TRBJ1-1, with no clear D. Looked up from germline, CDR1 is KGHSH and CDR2 is LQKENI. This CDR3 has 15 amino acids. V lost 3 bases to trimming and J lost 4 bases, with 15 bases between them. In DNA form, the CDR3 reads TGTGCCAGCTCACCGAAGGGTGGGCCTGGCACTGAAGCTTTCTTT. Its protein product is CASSPKGGPGTEAFF.

V and J are TRBV14 and TRBJ1-6; D unresolved. This CDR3 has 14 residues. The germline V gene encodes CDR1 SGHDN and CDR2 FVKESK. Trimming stripped 2 bases from V and 11 bases from J, with 13 bases between. For the CDR3, the DNA is TGTGCCAGCAGCCAATTAGGCAGGTCTGCACCCCTCCACTTT. This encodes CASSQLGRSAPLHF.

The rearrangement uses TRBV7-3 and TRBJ1-5; D is perhaps TRBD1 (6 bases). The CDR3 totals 19 residues. Germline values: CDR1 SGHTA, CDR2 FQGTGA. Trimming shortened V by 5 bases and J by 7 bases, and 30 bases separated the two germline ends. CDR3 loop: CASSAEGPADSSCEQPQHF. CDR3 DNA: TGTGCCAGCAGCGCGGAGGGACCCGCGGACAGTAGTTGTGAACAGCCCCAGCATTTT. The full variable domain, with the rest looked up from reference TRBV7-3 and TRBJ1-5, is GAGVSQTPSNKVTEKGKYVELRCDPISGHTALYWYRQSLGQGPEFLIYFQGTGAADDSGLPNDRFFAVRPEGSVSTLKIQRTERGDSAVYLCASSAEGPADSSCEQPQHFGDGTRLSIL.

The rearrangement links TRBV19 to TRBJ1-5; D ambiguous. V gave up 5 bases and J gave up 3 bases, with 14 bases separating them. Germline V gene lookup returns CDR1 LNHDA and CDR2 SQIVND (reference sequence). The CDR3 loop spans 15 amino acids. The DNA of the CDR3 is TGTGCCAGTAGTTCTAGAGGACGGCCCAATCAGCCCCAGCATTTT. Protein product: CASSSRGRPNQPQHF. Based on the CDR3 plus reference TRBV19 and TRBJ1-5, the full variable domain is DGGITQSPKYLFRKEGQNVTLSCEQNLNHDAMYWYRQDPGQGLRLIYYSQIVNDFQKGDIAEGYSVSREKKESFPLTVTSAQKNPTAFYLCASSSRGRPNQPQHFGDGTRLSIL.

This clone has only one observation. The chain couples TRBV6-5 to TRBJ1-2, with 9 bases that match TRBD1. Germline CDR1 and CDR2: MNHEY and SVGAGI. CDR3 size: 14 residues. J lost 6 bases, V lost 4 bases, and 6 bases had no gene match. The CDR3 DNA sequence: TGTGCCAGCAGTTTAGGACAGGGGAGGGATGGCTACACCTTC. Its translation: CASSLGQGRDGYTF.

The CDR3 nucleotides are TGTGCCAGCTCACCAGTGTCCTATAATTCACCCCTCCACTTT. As protein: CASSPVSYNSPLHF. This chain links TRBV18 with TRBJ1-6; D gene uncertain. Trimming removed 2 bases at V and 1 base at J, with 3 bases between. CDR3 size: 14 residues. Germline V gives CDR1 KGHSH, CDR2 LQKENI.

The rearrangement joins TRBV2 to TRBJ1-3; no reliable D call. Trimming cost V 5 bases and J 4 bases, with 6 bases left between them. Germline CDR1 SNHLY, CDR2 FYNNEI. The CDR3 spans 12 residues. CDR3 bases: TGTGCCAGCAGTCCAATGGGAAACACCATATATTTT. As protein: CASSPMGNTIYF.

V gene TRBV28 combines with J gene TRBJ1-5; 8 bases match TRBD1. The CDR3 has 14 amino acids. V dropped 5 bases and J dropped 2; count of bases not matched to a gene: 2. Germline V gives CDR1 MDHEN, CDR2 SYDVKM. DNA of the CDR3: TGTGCCAGCAGTATGACAGGGGGCAATCAGCCCCAGCATTTT. This translates into CASSMTGGNQPQHF.

The chain carries TRBV7-2 and TRBJ2-1, with 9 bases identical to TRBD2. Germline CDR1 and CDR2: SGHTA and FQGNSA. The CDR3 runs 15 residues. V lost 2 bases to trimming and J lost 6 bases; unmatched junction nucleotides: 5. The CDR3, as DNA: TGTGCCAGCAGCTTACCAGCGGGGGGCGGCAATGAGCAGTTCTTC. This encodes CASSLPAGGGNEQFF.

This chain joins TRBV7-2 and TRBJ2-7, with 13 bases lining up with TRBD2. The germline gives CDR1 SGHTA, CDR2 FQGNSA. V was clipped by 4 bases and J by 2 bases; unmatched bases: 5. This CDR3 contains 16 residues. The CDR3 DNA reads as TGTGCCAGCAGCTCGGGACTAGCGGGGTTAGCCTACGAGCAGTACTTC. It translates to CASSSGLAGLAYEQYF.

The rearrangement joins TRBV5-4 to TRBJ1-1; TRBD1 is a possible D gene (5 bases). Germline V lookup: CDR1 SGHNT, CDR2 YYREEE (reference sequence). CDR3 length: 15 residues. Deletions cut 0 bases from V and 4 bases from J, with 13 bases between. CDR3 DNA sequence: TGTGCCAGCAGCTTGGTCGGGCAGGGTGGCACTGAAGCTTTCTTT. It codes for CASSLVGQGGTEAFF.

The chain links TRBV5-4 to TRBJ2-3, with 15 bases identical to TRBD2. Losses at the gene ends were 4 bases for V and 5 bases for J; bases not matched to a gene: 5. Germline V CDR1 and CDR2: SGHNT, YYREEE (reference sequence). This CDR3 comprises 16 residues. The CDR3 sequence is CASSARTSGGGDTQYF. The CDR3 DNA reads TGTGCCAGCAGCGCTCGGACTAGCGGGGGGGGAGATACGCAGTATTTT.

This chain links TRBV10-3 with TRBJ2-7, with TRBD1 matching over 9 bases. Germline V gene sequence: CDR1 ENHRY, CDR2 SYGVKD. CDR3 size: 14 residues. Trimming cost V 8 bases and J 0 bases; bases outside gene matches: 5. CDR3 coding DNA: TGTGCCATCGGACAGGGGTCCGACTCCTACGAGCAGTACTTC. Translation gives CAIGQGSDSYEQYF.

V usage is TRBV6-2 or TRBV6-3 and J usage is TRBJ2-2; a possible D gene is TRBD2 (5 bases). V lost 5 bases and J lost 5, with 12 bases in between. Germline V gene data show CDR1 as MNHEY and CDR2 as SVGEGT. The length of the CDR3 is 14 residues. The CDR3 loop is CASSVLARTGELFF. The CDR3 coding sequence is TGTGCCAGCAGTGTCCTAGCAAGGACCGGGGAGCTGTTTTTT.

The rearrangement joins TRBV14 to TRBJ1-3, with 7 bases aligning to TRBD1. J was trimmed by 3 bases and V by 5 bases; bases with no gene match: 7. Germline CDR1 SGHDN, CDR2 FVKESK. There are 15 residues in the CDR3. CDR3 coding DNA: TGTGCCAGCAGCGACCGCAACAGGGGTGGAAACACCATATATTTT. Translating gives CASSDRNRGGNTIYF.

The V and J genes are TRBV30 and TRBJ1-2; D unclear. Germline values: CDR1 GTSNPN, CDR2 SVGIG (reference sequence). This CDR3 comprises 11 residues. V shed 3 bases and J shed 8 bases, with 10 bases lying between them. The CDR3 DNA is TGTGCCTGGAGCGGACTCTGGGGCTACACCTTC. As protein: CAWSGLWGYTF. Full variable domain (missing parts from reference TRBV30 and TRBJ1-2): SQTIHQWPATLVQPVGSPLSLECTVEGTSNPNLYWYRQAAGRGLQLLFYSVGIGQISSEVPQNLSASRPQDRQFILSSKKLLLSDSGFYLCAWSGLWGYTFGSGTRLTVV.

V usage is TRBV6-6 and J usage is TRBJ2-7, with 9 bases fitting TRBD1. Germline CDR1 is MNHNY and CDR2 is SVGAGI (reference sequence). The CDR3 is 16 residues long. With V trimmed by 4 bases and J by 3 bases, 10 bases remained unmatched. The CDR3 protein is CASSSNPVGQGYEQYF. DNA of the CDR3: TGTGCCAGCAGTTCCAACCCAGTGGGACAGGGCTACGAGCAGTACTTC.

The V and J genes are TRBV7-2 and TRBJ2-5; 9 bases map to TRBD2. With V trimmed by 5 bases and J by 0 bases, 7 bases remained unmatched. Germline CDR1 reads SGHTA; CDR2 reads FQGNSA. The CDR3 spans 16 residues. The DNA of the CDR3 is TGTGCCAGCAGCCTGGACAGCGGGGGGTACCAAGAGACCCAGTACTTC. The encoded protein is CASSLDSGGYQETQYF.

This clone was counted a single time. The chain combines TRBV12-3 or TRBV12-4 with TRBJ2-1; D remains unclear. The germline V and J ends were trimmed by 1 base and 8 bases, with 9 bases remaining between them. The CDR3 sequence is 13 residues long. The CDR3 protein is CASSLVGLDEQFF. CDR3 coding DNA: TGTGCCAGCAGTTTAGTGGGGTTGGATGAGCAGTTCTTC.

This chain connects TRBV5-4 to TRBJ2-5; 8 bases map to TRBD1. The V and J ends lost 3 bases and 5 bases, in that order; junction bases with no gene match: 6. CDR1 and CDR2 (germline): SGHNT, YYREEE (reference sequence). This CDR3 has 14 amino acids. The CDR3 DNA sequence: TGTGCCAGCAGCTGGGGACAGGAGCGGGAGACCCAGTACTTC. It yields the protein CASSWGQERETQYF.

V is TRBV15 and J is TRBJ2-7, with TRBD2 as a possible D gene (5 bases). The germline CDR1 and CDR2 sequences are LNHNV and YYDKDF (reference sequence). The V end lost 0 bases, the J end lost 1 base, and 13 bases lay between the germline ends. The CDR3 is 16 residues long. The CDR3 is CATSRDLGRRSYEQYF. The CDR3 coding sequence is TGTGCCACCAGCAGAGATCTAGGGCGGAGGTCCTACGAGCAGTACTTC.

This chain joins TRBV4-2 and TRBJ2-2; either TRBD1 or TRBD2 may fit D (7 bases each). In germline, CDR1 is LGHNA, CDR2 YNFKEQ. This CDR3 contains 17 residues. V lost 1 base, J lost 4 bases, and 16 bases lay in between. CDR3 loop: CASSQGGPRGGTGELFF. Written as DNA, the CDR3 is TGTGCCAGCAGCCAAGGTGGGCCCAGGGGGGGCACCGGGGAGCTGTTTTTT.

The V and J genes are TRBV6-5 and TRBJ2-3; 7 nucleotides agree with TRBD1. Trimming removed 2 bases from V and 5 bases from J; junction bases left unmatched: 10. This CDR3 is built from 16 residues. Germline V gene sequence: CDR1 MNHEY, CDR2 SVGAGI. The DNA of the CDR3 is TGTGCCAGCAGTTACCGGACAGGCGACCAGGGAGATACGCAGTATTTT. It codes for CASSYRTGDQGDTQYF.

This clone was detected only once. The chain couples TRBV6-5 to TRBJ2-6; D may be TRBD1 (6 bases). The germline V gene has CDR1 MNHEY and CDR2 SVGAGI. The CDR3 is 14 amino acids. Trimming removed 7 bases at V and 4 bases at J, with 11 bases between. CDR3 in amino acids: CASKTGRGANVLTF. For the CDR3, the DNA is TGTGCCAGCAAGACAGGCCGCGGGGCCAACGTCCTGACTTTC.